This passage covers 9 T cell receptor beta chains from one sample sequenced in a study of T cells in severe cutaneous drug reactions. Bulk and single-cell libraries used iRepertoire multiplex PCR with TCR subtype-specific primers. After re-calling the multiplex PCR reads, TCRdb lists one entry per CDR3 protein, DNA absent. The sample table sets out over a thousand distinct CDR3 sequences. Carbamazepine had induced Stevens-Johnson syndrome or toxic epidermal necrolysis in the sequenced donors. Sequenced sample: PBMCs. The receptors come from a human donor with Stevens-Johnson syndrome, a severe cutaneous drug reaction.

According to its frequency, this clonotype is medium-sized. V gene TRBV6-2 or TRBV6-3 combines with J gene TRBJ2-1; TCRdb's D gene call, TRBD1, goes unchecked for lack of DNA. CDR3 size: 17 residues. Germline assignment: CDR1 MNHEY and CDR2 SVGEGT. The CDR3 region is CASSLSVGTRRYNEQFF.

The V call is TRBV2, the J call TRBJ2-1; no DNA is available, so the TRBD2 call from TCRdb remains unchecked. CDR1 and CDR2 (germline): SNHLY, FYNNEI. The CDR3 is 14 residues long. This chain's CDR3 is CASSDSRGGNEQFF.

This clonotype ranks as medium-sized in terms of frequency. The chain couples TRBV15 to TRBJ2-1. Germline CDR1 is LNHNV and CDR2 is YYDKDF (reference sequence). CDR3 size: 16 residues. CDR3: CATSRDAGTPYNEQFF.

This clonotype shows up as medium-sized (0.01 to 0.1%) by frequency. J is TRBJ2-5 and V is TRBV2; TCRdb indicates TRBD1, and absent DNA this call remains unverified. Looked up from germline, CDR1 is SNHLY and CDR2 is FYNNEI. The CDR3 has 14 residues. The chain's CDR3 is CASRNDGGIGTQYF.

Frequency places this clonotype as medium-sized. CDR3 loop: CATGTGGLYNEQFF. The chain combines TRBV24-1 with TRBJ2-1; TCRdb's D call, TRBD1, is unchecked because there is no DNA. The germline V gene has CDR1 KGHDR and CDR2 SFDVKD. The CDR3 runs to 14 residues.

Its frequency marks this clonotype as medium-sized. The chain employs TRBV2 and TRBJ1-1. This CDR3 is 12 amino acids long. Germline assignment: CDR1 SNHLY and CDR2 FYNNEI. The CDR3 spells CASSLLELEAFF.

In terms of frequency, this clonotype is medium-sized. This chain joins TRBV6-4 and TRBJ2-1; as DNA is missing, the TRBD1 call by TCRdb cannot be tested. This CDR3 has 16 amino acids. Per the germline V gene, CDR1 is MRHNA and CDR2 is SNTAGT. CDR3 amino acids: CASSDSGASSYNEQFF.

According to its frequency, this clonotype is large. V and J are TRBV28 and TRBJ2-1; the D call from TCRdb, TRBD2, cannot be confirmed without DNA. This CDR3 has 14 residues. From germline, CDR1 is MDHEN and CDR2 SYDVKM. CDR3 sequence: CASFGPGTSYEQFF. Filled out from reference TRBV28 and TRBJ2-1, the complete variable domain reads DVKVTQSSRYLVKRTGEKVFLECVQDMDHENMFWYRQDPGLGLRLIYFSYDVKMKEKGDIPEGYSVSREKKERFSLILESASTNQTSMYLCASFGPGTSYEQFFGPGTRLTVL.

This clonotype is labeled medium-sized based on frequency. The rearrangement links TRBV19 to TRBJ2-7. The germline gives CDR1 LNHDA, CDR2 SQIVND (reference sequence). The CDR3 spans 14 residues. The CDR3 here is CASSHMDRHYEQYF.